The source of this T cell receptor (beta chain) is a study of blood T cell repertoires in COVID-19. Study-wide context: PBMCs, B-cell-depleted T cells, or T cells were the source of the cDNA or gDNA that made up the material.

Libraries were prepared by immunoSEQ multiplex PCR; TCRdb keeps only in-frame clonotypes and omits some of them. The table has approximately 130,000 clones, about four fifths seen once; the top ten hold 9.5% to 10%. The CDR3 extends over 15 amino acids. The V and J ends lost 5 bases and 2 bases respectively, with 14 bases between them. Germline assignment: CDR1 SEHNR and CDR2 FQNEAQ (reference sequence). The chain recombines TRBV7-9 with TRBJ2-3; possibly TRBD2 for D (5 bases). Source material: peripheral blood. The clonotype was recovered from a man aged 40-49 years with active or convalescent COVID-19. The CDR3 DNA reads TGTGCCAGCAGCATGGACTCACGGAACACAGATACGCAGTATTTT. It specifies CASSMDSRNTDTQYF.